This T cell receptor (beta chain) appears in the sequencing data of a study of T cells in Graves' hyperthyroidism and ophthalmopathy. With respect to this clonotype: Antigen unknown.

The CDR3 is 16 amino acids. The ends lost 6 bases at V and 3 bases at J; junction bases unmatched: 4. The V gene's germline CDR1 is SNHLY and CDR2 FYNNEI. Amplified TCR beta CDR3 regions came from RNA transcripts. An initial round of RT-PCR targeting the TCR CDR3 relied on the HTBI primer set. One entry per CDR3 protein, called by TCRdb with MiXCR from the multiplex PCR reads. This sample has just over 550,000 distinct CDR3 sequences, with just over 45% found just once. Study outcomes and limitations: A 13 V-J signature model discriminated ophthalmopathy versus stable hyperthyroidism.

The J gene is TRBJ2-6, the V gene TRBV2; 11 bases map to TRBD2. The sample was peripheral blood or thyroid tissue (not recorded which). This TCR came from a woman younger than 30 with Graves' hyperthyroidism. The CDR3 is CASRRLAGLGANVLTF. The CDR3 DNA reads as TGTGCCAGCAGACGACTAGCGGGACTTGGGGCCAACGTCCTGACTTTC. The complete variable domain, with remaining parts taken from reference TRBV2 and TRBJ2-6, reads EPEVTQTPSHQVTQMGQEVILRCVPISNHLYFYWYRQILGQKVEFLVSFYNNEISEKSEIFDDQFSVERPDGSNFTLKIRSTKLEDSAMYFCASRRLAGLGANVLTFGAGSRLTVL.